The 21 T cell receptor beta chains presented below share a single source sample, sequenced in a study of blood T cell repertoires in COVID-19. TCRdb's table, derived via immunoSEQ multiplex PCR, lists solely in-frame clones and lacks some. Of some 190,000 clones listed, about 77% are singletons. Sequencing was done on a sample of PBMCs or T cells enriched from blood (not recorded which). The receptor set was obtained from a woman aged 50 to 65 with acute COVID-19.

The chain employs TRBV7-3 and TRBJ2-2; 10 positions match TRBD1. The CDR3 length is 17 residues. V lost 5 bases, J lost 8 bases, and 14 bases stayed unmatched. Per the germline V gene, CDR1 is SGHTA and CDR2 is FQGTGA. CDR3 nucleotide sequence: TGTGCCAGCAGCGCATACACCGGGACAGGGGCCTCTGGGGAGCTGTTTTTT. Its translation is CASSAYTGTGASGELFF.

Only a few counts were recorded for this clone. The rearrangement joins TRBV7-6 to TRBJ1-4; D remains ambiguous. The V gene lost 3 bases and the J gene lost 4 bases, with 3 bases spanning the gap. The germline V gene has CDR1 SGHVS and CDR2 FNYEAQ. This CDR3 is built from 12 residues. CDR3 DNA sequence: TGTGCCAGCAGCTTCTATAATGAAAAACTGTTTTTT. Translating it yields CASSFYNEKLFF. Together with reference TRBV7-6 and TRBJ1-4, the CDR3 gives the full variable domain: GAGVSQSPRYKVTKRGQDVALRCDPISGHVSLYWYRQALGQGPEFLTYFNYEAQQDKSGLPNDRFSAERPEGSISTLTIQRTEQRDSAMYRCASSFYNEKLFFGSGTQLSVL.

This clone appeared a few times. The chain joins TRBV11-3 to TRBJ2-2, with TRBD2 matching 8 bases. Looked up from germline, CDR1 is SGHNT and CDR2 is YENEEA. The CDR3 is 16 amino acids. Trimming removed 1 base from V and 5 bases from J; junction bases left unmatched: 6. CDR3 nucleotide sequence: TGTGCCAGCAGCTTAGTTGCGGGGGGAAGGACCGGGGAGCTGTTTTTT. This encodes CASSLVAGGRTGELFF.

V is TRBV5-1 and J is TRBJ1-4; 7 bases map to TRBD1. CDR3 length: 15 amino acids. Germline V CDR1 and CDR2: SGHRS, YFSETQ. With 0 bases clipped from V and 10 bases from J, the junction kept 9 bases outside the gene matches. The CDR3 spells CASSLANRGVGKLFF. For the CDR3, the DNA is TGCGCCAGCAGCTTGGCCAACAGGGGAGTTGGAAAACTGTTTTTT. Combining the CDR3 with reference TRBV5-1 and TRBJ1-4 gives the whole variable domain KAGVTQTPRYLIKTRGQQVTLSCSPISGHRSVSWYQQTPGQGLQFLFEYFSETQRNKGNFPGRFSGRQFSNSRSEMNVSTLELGDSALYLCASSLANRGVGKLFFGSGTQLSVL.

This clone showed up just once. The rearrangement uses TRBV30 and TRBJ2-5; weak D call: TRBD2 (5 bases). V was cut by 1 base and J by 5 bases, with 14 bases left in between. CDR1 is GTSNPN, CDR2 SVGIG, per germline (reference sequence). CDR3 length: 14 residues. The CDR3 loop is CAWSDYWRMETQYF. The CDR3 DNA follows: TGTGCCTGGAGTGATTACTGGAGGATGGAGACCCAGTACTTC.

This clone was detected a few times. The chain is built from TRBV28 and TRBJ1-3; D possibly corresponds to TRBD1 (6 bases). This CDR3 comprises 13 residues. V lost 7 bases to trimming and J lost 2 bases, with 9 bases between them. Germline V gene data show CDR1 as MDHEN and CDR2 as SYDVKM. The CDR3 is CASIKGAGNTIYF. The CDR3 DNA reads as TGTGCCAGCATCAAGGGGGCTGGAAACACCATATATTTT. The variable domain in full, with the rest retrieved from reference TRBV28 and TRBJ1-3, is DVKVTQSSRYLVKRTGEKVFLECVQDMDHENMFWYRQDPGLGLRLIYFSYDVKMKEKGDIPEGYSVSREKKERFSLILESASTNQTSMYLCASIKGAGNTIYFGEGSWLTVV.

The chain employs TRBV21-1 and TRBJ1-6. TRBV21-1 is recorded as a pseudogene. The CDR3 has 15 residues. CDR3 sequence (DNA): TGTGCCAGCAGCAAAGACCTGGGAGGATATTCACCCCTCCACTTT. As protein: CASSKDLGGYSPLHF.

J is TRBJ2-1 and V is TRBV5-1; 9 bases match TRBD2. This CDR3 is built from 19 residues. CDR1 SGHRS and CDR2 YFSETQ come from the germline V gene. J was trimmed by 12 bases and V by 4 bases; bases with no gene match: 26. This chain's CDR3 is CASSSVGSWASGAPQGQFF. CDR3 DNA sequence: TGCGCCAGCAGCAGTGTGGGCTCGTGGGCTAGCGGGGCCCCTCAGGGGCAGTTCTTC. Full variable domain (missing parts from reference TRBV5-1 and TRBJ2-1): KAGVTQTPRYLIKTRGQQVTLSCSPISGHRSVSWYQQTPGQGLQFLFEYFSETQRNKGNFPGRFSGRQFSNSRSEMNVSTLELGDSALYLCASSSVGSWASGAPQGQFFGPGTRLTVL.

This chain joins TRBV7-9 and TRBJ1-1; the D gene is possibly TRBD1 (5 bases). Germline CDR1 reads SEHNR; CDR2 reads FQNEAQ (reference sequence). CDR3 size: 15 residues. The ends were cut back, 4 bases at V and 3 bases at J, with 15 bases in the middle. The chain's CDR3 is CASSSAEGSYTEAFF. The CDR3 DNA reads TGTGCCAGCAGCTCAGCGGAGGGGAGTTACACTGAAGCTTTCTTT. The full variable domain, with the rest looked up from reference TRBV7-9 and TRBJ1-1, is DTGVSQNPRHKITKRGQNVTFRCDPISEHNRLYWYRQTLGQGPEFLTYFQNEAQLEKSRLLSDRFSAERPKGSFSTLEIQRTEQGDSAMYLCASSSAEGSYTEAFFGQGTRLTVV.

This clone came up once. The chain recombines TRBV28 with TRBJ2-5; 7 bases are shared with TRBD2. J gave up 1 base and V 6 bases, and 2 bases lay outside the gene matches. This CDR3 comprises 13 residues. Germline CDR1 reads MDHEN; CDR2 reads SYDVKM. CDR3 sequence (DNA): TGTGCCAGCAGCGGCGGGGGCCAAGAGACCCAGTACTTC. Translated, it gives CASSGGGQETQYF.

This sequence joins TRBV19 and TRBJ1-5, with 9 nucleotides matching TRBD1. The CDR3 length is 17 residues. Per the germline V gene, CDR1 is LNHDA and CDR2 is SQIVND (reference sequence). V shed 4 bases and J 1 base; nucleotides not matched to a gene: 8. The CDR3: CASSSSGTGLSNQPQHF. The CDR3 nucleotides are TGTGCCAGTAGTAGTTCCGGGACAGGGTTAAGCAATCAGCCCCAGCATTTT.

This chain connects TRBV4-3 to TRBJ1-1, with TRBD1 identical over 9 bases. CDR1 LGHNA and CDR2 YSLEER come from the germline V gene. This CDR3 region has 14 residues. With 7 bases clipped from V and 1 base from J, the junction kept 4 bases outside the gene matches. The CDR3 DNA reads as TGCGCCAGCAATCCGGGACAGGGGAACACTGAAGCTTTCTTT. Translating gives CASNPGQGNTEAFF.

CDR3 loop: CATALTGNTEAFF. The CDR3 nucleotides read TGTGCCACCGCATTGACAGGGAACACTGAAGCTTTCTTT. This chain connects TRBV24-1 to TRBJ1-1; weak D call: TRBD1 (6 bases). Trimming removed 9 bases at V and 1 base at J, with 11 bases between. Germline values: CDR1 KGHDR, CDR2 SFDVKD. The CDR3 loop spans 13 amino acids.

The chain is built from TRBV28 and TRBJ1-2; D ambiguous. CDR1 and CDR2 (germline): MDHEN, SYDVKM. Trimming stripped 3 bases from V and 4 bases from J, with 9 bases between. This CDR3 has 13 amino acids. CDR3 in amino acids: CASSFRDIYGYTF. For the CDR3, the DNA is TGTGCCAGCAGTTTCCGCGATATCTATGGCTACACCTTC.

V gene TRBV9 combines with J gene TRBJ1-6; D not certain. Germline V gene data show CDR1 as SGDLS and CDR2 as YYNGEE. Trimming cost V 0 bases and J 7 bases, with 5 bases left between them. CDR3 size: 13 residues. CDR3 nucleotides: TGTGCCAGCAGCGTAGGAAGCAATTCACCCCTCCACTTT. Translated: CASSVGSNSPLHF.

This rearrangement joins TRBV7-9 to TRBJ2-7; 8 bases fit TRBD2. The V gene's germline CDR1 is SEHNR and CDR2 FQNEAQ (reference sequence). Unmatched junction bases numbered 6, after V lost 5 bases and J lost 0 bases. The CDR3 extends over 15 amino acids. The CDR3 protein is CASSDGGGPSYEQYV. The CDR3 coding sequence is TGTGCCAGCAGCGACGGGGGGGGTCCCTCCTACGAGCAGTACGTC.

The rearrangement uses TRBV7-2 and TRBJ1-4; no reliable D call. Looked up from germline, CDR1 is SGHTA and CDR2 is FQGNSA. The CDR3 runs 14 residues. The ends were cut back, 1 base at V and 5 bases at J, with 8 bases in the middle. In DNA, the CDR3 is TGTGCCAGCAGCTTAGGGAGTTTAAATGAAAAACTGTTTTTT. Translation: CASSLGSLNEKLFF.

This chain links TRBV28 with TRBJ2-7, with TRBD1 identical over 7 bases. V shed 1 base and J 3 bases; nucleotides not matched to a gene: 0. This CDR3 spans 13 amino acids. Per germline, CDR1 MDHEN and CDR2 SYDVKM. CDR3 sequence (DNA): TGTGCCAGCAGTTTATCAGGGGGCTACGAGCAGTACGTC. It encodes CASSLSGGYEQYV.

The chain combines TRBV5-4 with TRBJ2-3; D ambiguous. The CDR3 is made up of 14 amino acids. V lost 2 bases, J lost 1 base, and 8 bases lay in between. In germline, CDR1 is SGHNT, CDR2 YYREEE (reference sequence). The CDR3 region is CASSLPQGTDTQYF. The CDR3 DNA sequence: TGTGCCAGCAGCTTACCCCAGGGCACAGATACGCAGTATTTT.

The chain carries TRBV4-1 and TRBJ1-5, with 7 bases matching TRBD1. CDR3 length equals 15 residues. The trim removed 2 bases at V and 3 bases at J, leaving 4 bases unmatched. The germline V gene encodes CDR1 MGHRA and CDR2 YSYEKL. The DNA for the CDR3 is TGCGCCAGCAGCCAATCCGGGACAGTCAATCAGCCCCAGCATTTT. This gives the protein CASSQSGTVNQPQHF.

This clone was found a few times. This chain connects TRBV9 to TRBJ1-3; 9 bases are shared with TRBD1. V lost 5 bases, J lost 3 bases, and 15 bases stayed unmatched. Germline CDR1 SGDLS, CDR2 YYNGEE. The CDR3 is 18 amino acids. The CDR3 loop reads CASSSLLSTGGSGNTIYF. CDR3 sequence (DNA): TGTGCCAGCAGTTCCCTTCTATCAACAGGGGGCAGTGGAAACACCATATATTTT. Looking up the rest from reference TRBV9 and TRBJ1-3 gives the full variable domain: DSGVTQTPKHLITATGQRVTLRCSPRSGDLSVYWYQQSLDQGLQFLIQYYNGEERAKGNILERFSAQQFPDLHSELNLSSLELGDSALYFCASSSLLSTGGSGNTIYFGEGSWLTVV.